This entry is about one TCR beta chain. The data were taken from a study of blood T cell repertoires in COVID-19. Only in-frame clones appear in the TCRdb table, and some are missing; sequencing was by immunoSEQ multiplex PCR. The top ten clones hold over 3% of a sample with about 220,000 clones, approximately 90% of them seen once. The length of the CDR3 is 14 residues. The germline gives CDR1 SGHNT, CDR2 YYREEE (reference sequence). The V and J ends lost 4 bases and 8 bases, in that order; junction bases with no gene match: 10. The receptor was derived from a woman in her 40s with acute COVID-19. Input material: PBMCs or T cells enriched from blood (not recorded which). This chain connects TRBV5-4 to TRBJ1-2; 8 nucleotides match TRBD1. Here the CDR3 reads CASSALQGGSGYTF. The CDR3 nucleotides read TGTGCCAGCAGCGCCCTACAGGGGGGGTCCGGCTACACCTTC.